The next 28 T cell receptor beta chains were all read from a single sample in a study of T cell repertoires in cytomegalovirus infection. No antigen has been assigned to these receptors. TCRdb passed the reads through MiXCR, listing each CDR3 protein once. Here the sample spans about 160,000 distinct CDR3 sequences, roughly a fifth being singletons. The sample here was CD8+ T cells from cultured PBMCs, taken from culture after CMV antigen stimulation. Every receptor here comes from a human donor in good health (CMV status not recorded). Some clones in this sample may be carry-over from other donors' samples.

This clonotype was detected a few times. This rearrangement joins TRBV7-3 to TRBJ1-6; 11 nucleotides agree with TRBD1. Germline lookup yields CDR1 SGHTA and CDR2 FQGTGA. This CDR3 region has 15 residues. Losses at the gene ends were 5 bases for V and 8 bases for J; bases not matched to a gene: 5. The CDR3: CASSVAGQGDSPLHF. DNA for the CDR3: TGTGCCAGCAGCGTAGCGGGACAGGGGGATTCACCCCTCCACTTT.

The gene calls are TRBV7-2 and TRBJ1-5, with no clear D. This CDR3 is 13 amino acids long. V was cut by 1 base and J by 9 bases, with 10 bases left in between. CDR1 is SGHTA and CDR2 is FQGNSA in the germline V gene. The CDR3 here is CASSLEVLWPQHF. The CDR3 nucleotides read TGTGCCAGCAGCTTAGAGGTTCTATGGCCCCAGCATTTT.

This clonotype was seen a few times. This chain joins TRBV10-2 and TRBJ2-1; D is undetermined. Per germline, CDR1 WSHSY and CDR2 SAAADI. CDR3 length: 12 residues. The germline V and J ends were trimmed by 4 bases and 8 bases, with 9 bases remaining between them. CDR3 nucleotide sequence: TGCGCCAGCAGTGTAAAGGGCCATGAGCAGTTCTTC. Translation: CASSVKGHEQFF.

This clonotype was counted a few times. The chain employs TRBV11-2 and TRBJ1-5; no firm D call. The CDR3 consists of 13 residues. CDR1 is SGHAT, CDR2 FQNNGV, per germline. Between the trimmed V and J ends, which lost 5 bases and 5 bases, there was a span of 10 bases. CDR3 in amino acids: CASSPSVDQPQHF. In DNA, the CDR3 is TGTGCCAGCAGCCCGTCCGTAGATCAGCCCCAGCATTTT.

The chain links TRBV5-4 to TRBJ2-1; perhaps TRBD2 as D (5 bases). The V end was cut by 6 bases, the J end by 0 bases, with 13 bases between. Germline V lookup: CDR1 SGHNT, CDR2 YYREEE (reference sequence). CDR3 length: 15 amino acids. The DNA for the CDR3 is TGTGCCAGCAACTATGGTCGGGGCTCCTACAATGAGCAGTTCTTC. It is translated as CASNYGRGSYNEQFF.

The rearrangement links TRBV7-8 to TRBJ1-1, with a weak D call TRBD1 (5 bases). V was cut by 5 bases and J by 5 bases, with 12 bases left in between. This CDR3 is built from 13 residues. Germline-derived CDR1 and CDR2 are SGHVS and FQNEAQ. CDR3 nucleotide sequence: TGTGCCAGCAGCCCCGGGGGTCGGACTGAAGCTTTCTTT. This codes for CASSPGGRTEAFF.

The chain has TRBV27 and TRBJ1-1; no firm D call. The V gene's germline CDR1 is MNHEY and CDR2 SMNVEV (reference sequence). The CDR3 length is 16 residues. V was clipped by 5 bases and J by 3 bases, with 19 bases between them. The CDR3 loop is CASSPSHVHQDTEAFF. CDR3 sequence (DNA): TGTGCCAGCAGTCCTAGTCACGTTCACCAGGACACTGAAGCTTTCTTT.

The chain couples TRBV27 to TRBJ2-2; D remains unclear. Between the trimmed V and J ends, which lost 4 bases and 7 bases, there was a span of 7 bases. The CDR3 is made up of 12 amino acids. Germline V gene data show CDR1 as MNHEY and CDR2 as SMNVEV (reference sequence). The CDR3 DNA reads as TGTGCCAGCAGTTACACGGGCGGGGAGCTGTTTTTT. This sequence encodes CASSYTGGELFF.

This clonotype was detected a few times. The chain employs TRBV7-8 and TRBJ1-1; no reliable D call. Germline V lookup: CDR1 SGHVS, CDR2 FQNEAQ. V lost 1 base, J lost 2 bases, and 8 bases lay in between. CDR3 length: 14 amino acids. CDR3 sequence: CASSLGWYNTEAFF. DNA for the CDR3: TGTGCCAGCAGCTTAGGCTGGTATAACACTGAAGCTTTCTTT.

This sequence joins TRBV30 and TRBJ1-3; D unclear. The germline gives CDR1 GTSNPN, CDR2 SVGIG (reference sequence). CDR3 length equals 14 residues. With 4 bases removed from V and 5 bases from J, the gap between germline ends came to 15 bases. CDR3 bases: TGTGCCTGGACCCCCCTCGGGCCTCGAAACACCATATATTTT. Its translation: CAWTPLGPRNTIYF. The complete variable domain, with remaining parts taken from reference TRBV30 and TRBJ1-3, reads SQTIHQWPATLVQPVGSPLSLECTVEGTSNPNLYWYRQAAGRGLQLLFYSVGIGQISSEVPQNLSASRPQDRQFILSSKKLLLSDSGFYLCAWTPLGPRNTIYFGEGSWLTVV.

The chain carries TRBV19 and TRBJ2-5; tentatively, D is TRBD2 (6 bases). V gave up 5 bases and J gave up 11 bases, with 15 bases separating them. The CDR3 sequence is 12 residues long. The germline V gene encodes CDR1 LNHDA and CDR2 SQIVND (reference sequence). The CDR3 here is CASSFPEGRQYF. The CDR3 DNA is TGTGCCAGTAGTTTCCCGGAGGGGAGACAGTACTTC.

The J gene is TRBJ2-2, the V gene TRBV6-5; 12 bases are a match to TRBD1. The CDR3 has 15 amino acids. Germline V lookup: CDR1 MNHEY, CDR2 SVGAGI. J lost 7 bases, V lost 4 bases, and 4 bases had no gene match. CDR3 sequence: CASSWDRGRVGELFF. The CDR3, as DNA: TGTGCCAGCAGTTGGGACAGGGGGCGCGTCGGGGAGCTGTTTTTT.

The CDR3 DNA reads as TGTGCCACCAGTCTCGAGTCTAGCGAGGCCTACGAGCAGTACTTC. Translation: CATSLESSEAYEQYF. This rearrangement joins TRBV11-2 to TRBJ2-7; tentatively, D is TRBD2 (6 bases). From germline, CDR1 is SGHAT and CDR2 FQNNGV. V was shortened by 10 bases and J by 2 bases, with 21 bases between the two germline ends. The CDR3 is made up of 15 amino acids.

This clonotype was seen only a few times. The rearrangement links TRBV20-1 to TRBJ2-7, with D hard to call. V lost 2 bases to trimming and J lost 1 base, with 6 bases between them. This CDR3 is 12 amino acids long. Germline CDR1 is DFQATT and CDR2 is SNEGSKA (reference sequence). In DNA form, the CDR3 reads TGCAGTGCTAGACGGCAGTCCTACGAGCAGTACTTC. Its protein product is CSARRQSYEQYF.

The sample holds a few counts of this clonotype. This chain joins TRBV5-5 and TRBJ1-3; D is possibly TRBD1 (6 bases). V was cut by 0 bases and J by 5 bases, with 9 bases left in between. CDR1 and CDR2 from the germline V gene are SGHKS and YYEKEE (reference sequence). This CDR3 is built from 14 residues. The CDR3 sequence is CASSLADSRNTIYF. Here the CDR3 DNA reads TGTGCCAGCAGCTTGGCGGACAGTAGAAACACCATATATTTT.

This clonotype was counted ten times or more. This chain links TRBV10-3 with TRBJ2-1; D might be TRBD1 or TRBD2, each matching 6 bases. The CDR3 extends over 15 amino acids. Germline V gene sequence: CDR1 ENHRY, CDR2 SYGVKD. V gave up 4 bases and J gave up 4 bases, with 14 bases separating them. This chain's CDR3 is CAISGVGGPYNEQFF. Written as DNA, the CDR3 is TGTGCCATCAGTGGAGTCGGGGGCCCTTACAATGAGCAGTTCTTC.

The table lists this clonotype with a few counts. The genes are TRBV6-2 or TRBV6-3 and TRBJ2-1; D is unclear. There are 15 residues in the CDR3. Germline loops: CDR1 MNHEY, CDR2 SVGEGT. The V end was cut by 0 bases, the J end by 0 bases, with 6 bases between. In DNA form, the CDR3 reads TGTGCCAGCAGTTACTCTATTGCCTCCTACAATGAGCAGTTCTTC. It translates to CASSYSIASYNEQFF.

The rearrangement joins TRBV4-1 to TRBJ1-5, with no clear D. With 1 base removed from V and 0 bases from J, the gap between germline ends came to 7 bases. Germline V gene lookup returns CDR1 MGHRA and CDR2 YSYEKL. The CDR3 covers 15 residues. As DNA, the CDR3 is TGCGCCAGCAGCCAAGCCCCGGGTAGCAATCAGCCCCAGCATTTT. Translated, it gives CASSQAPGSNQPQHF.

The rearrangement uses TRBV12-3 or TRBV12-4 and TRBJ1-2; TRBD1 might be the D (5 bases). CDR3 length: 15 residues. Trimming removed 2 bases at V and 12 bases at J, with 22 bases between. DNA for the CDR3: TGTGCCAGCAGTTTAAGTCCCGGTCTCCAAGGAGGGGACACCTTC. It encodes CASSLSPGLQGGDTF.

The V gene is TRBV7-9, the J gene TRBJ1-1; the match to TRBD1 covers 12 bases. CDR3 size: 16 residues. Germline V gene lookup returns CDR1 SEHNR and CDR2 FQNEAQ (reference sequence). The J segment lost 4 bases and the V segment lost 5 bases, leaving 8 bases of the junction unmatched. CDR3 residues: CASSPRDRGRPTEAFF. The CDR3 DNA is TGTGCCAGCAGCCCGCGGGACAGGGGGCGACCCACTGAAGCTTTCTTT.

V and J are TRBV7-9 and TRBJ1-5, with 8 bases matching TRBD1. V lost 3 bases to trimming and J lost 7 bases; unmatched junction nucleotides: 5. This CDR3 has 14 residues. Germline V gene lookup returns CDR1 SEHNR and CDR2 FQNEAQ (reference sequence). The CDR3 is CASSLGQDTQPQHF. The CDR3 nucleotides read TGTGCCAGCAGCTTGGGACAGGACACCCAGCCCCAGCATTTT.

The chain carries TRBV4-1 and TRBJ1-5; D is possibly TRBD1 (6 bases). This CDR3 spans 14 amino acids. CDR1 and CDR2 (germline): MGHRA, YSYEKL. V lost 4 bases and J lost 7, with 14 bases in between. The CDR3, as DNA: TGCGCCAGCAGCCCAGAGGGGGGGAGACAGCCCCAGCATTTT. This gives the protein CASSPEGGRQPQHF.

The chain links TRBV7-6 to TRBJ1-1, with unresolved D. The V gene lost 3 bases and the J gene lost 11 bases, with 10 bases spanning the gap. Germline CDR1 and CDR2: SGHVS and FNYEAQ. The CDR3 covers 11 residues. CDR3 coding DNA: TGTGCCAGCAGCTTGTCGGGGTCGGCTTTCTTT. Translation: CASSLSGSAFF.

There are a few counts of this clonotype. The chain joins TRBV7-6 to TRBJ1-1, with 7 bases fitting TRBD1. The germline CDR1 and CDR2 sequences are SGHVS and FNYEAQ. The CDR3 runs to 14 residues. J gave up 1 base and V 4 bases, and 3 bases lay outside the gene matches. CDR3 amino acids: CASSSGQENTEAFF. The CDR3, as DNA: TGTGCCAGCAGCTCCGGACAGGAGAACACTGAAGCTTTCTTT.

This clonotype has just a few counts. The rearrangement uses TRBV7-2 and TRBJ2-5; D is perhaps TRBD1 (6 bases). The CDR3 totals 16 residues. Germline CDR1 is SGHTA and CDR2 is FQGNSA. V was shortened by 6 bases and J by 2 bases, with 19 bases between the two germline ends. Here the CDR3 reads CASRQGQFIQQETQYF. In DNA, the CDR3 is TGTGCCAGCAGACAAGGACAGTTTATACAGCAAGAGACCCAGTACTTC.

This clonotype was counted at least ten times. The genes are TRBV19 and TRBJ1-1; D gene ambiguous. Germline V gene data show CDR1 as LNHDA and CDR2 as SQIVND (reference sequence). V dropped 5 bases and J dropped 4 bases, with 2 bases sitting between them. There are 10 residues in the CDR3. In DNA, the CDR3 is TGTGCCAGTAGTCCCACTGAAGCTTTCTTT. It yields the protein CASSPTEAFF.

The chain joins TRBV7-2 to TRBJ1-4; a possible D gene is TRBD1 (5 bases). This CDR3 comprises 17 residues. Trimming removed 1 base from V and 8 bases from J, with 20 bases in between. Germline CDR1 reads SGHTA; CDR2 reads FQGNSA. The CDR3 sequence: CASSLGDWGGPREKLFF. CDR3 nucleotide sequence: TGTGCCAGCAGCTTAGGGGATTGGGGGGGTCCGCGGGAAAAACTGTTTTTT.

The chain couples TRBV7-6 to TRBJ2-1; a weak D match, TRBD1 (5 bases). The CDR3 spans 16 residues. Germline CDR1 reads SGHVS; CDR2 reads FNYEAQ. Trimming stripped 4 bases from V and 7 bases from J, with 20 bases between. The CDR3 coding sequence is TGTGCCAGCAGCTCACCCTTGGGTCCAGGGCGGAATGAGCAGTTCTTC. Its protein is CASSSPLGPGRNEQFF.